This T cell receptor beta chain was identified during a study of PD-L1 blockade in urothelial cancer. The time point is: pretreatment peripheral blood. Synthetic TCR analog templates were spiked into each PCR. Assay: immunoSEQ multiplex PCR; the TCRdb copy retains only in-frame clones and omits some. Counted here are about 85,000 clones, 85% to 90% occurring once; the ten biggest clones make up roughly an eighth. The CDR3 runs to 15 residues. Germline V CDR1 and CDR2: MNHEY, SVGAGI. With 5 bases clipped from V and 9 bases from J, the junction kept 8 bases outside the gene matches. Sequencing used PBMCs, obtained around atezolizumab (anti-PD-L1) treatment. V and J are TRBV6-5 and TRBJ1-6; TRBD1 agrees at 9 bases. The clonotype was recovered from a man in his sixties with urothelial cancer. The CDR3 coding sequence is TGTGCCAGCAGTCGACAGGGGGGGAGTGGTTCACCCCTCCACTTT. It encodes CASSRQGGSGSPLHF.